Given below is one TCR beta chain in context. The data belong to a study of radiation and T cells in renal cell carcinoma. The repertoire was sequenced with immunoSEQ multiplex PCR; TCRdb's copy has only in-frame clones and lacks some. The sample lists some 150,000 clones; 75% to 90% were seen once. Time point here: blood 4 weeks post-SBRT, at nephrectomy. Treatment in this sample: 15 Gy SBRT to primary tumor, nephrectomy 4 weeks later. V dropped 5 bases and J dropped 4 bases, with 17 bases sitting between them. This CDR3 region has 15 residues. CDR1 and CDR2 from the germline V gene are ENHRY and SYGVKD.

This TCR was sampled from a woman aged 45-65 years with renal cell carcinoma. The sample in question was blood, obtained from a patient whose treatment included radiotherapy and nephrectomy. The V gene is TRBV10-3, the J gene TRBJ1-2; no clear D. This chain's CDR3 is CAISRRRLSPYGYTF. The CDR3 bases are TGTGCCATCAGTCGACGCCGTTTGAGCCCCTATGGCTACACCTTC.